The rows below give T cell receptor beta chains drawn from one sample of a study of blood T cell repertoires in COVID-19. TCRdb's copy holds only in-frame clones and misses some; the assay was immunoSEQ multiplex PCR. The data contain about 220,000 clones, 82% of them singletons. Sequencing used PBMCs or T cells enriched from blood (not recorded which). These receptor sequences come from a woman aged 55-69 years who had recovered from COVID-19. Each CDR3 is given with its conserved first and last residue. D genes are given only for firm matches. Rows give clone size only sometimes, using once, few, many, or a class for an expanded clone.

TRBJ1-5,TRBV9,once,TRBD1,TGTGCCAGCAGCCCTGAGGCCCCGGGACAGGATAGCAATCAGCCCCAGCATTTT,CASSPEAPGQDSNQPQHF
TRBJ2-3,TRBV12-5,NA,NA,TGTGCTAGTGGTTCGGGAAACCTTGACGCAGATACGCAGTATTTT,CASGSGNLDADTQYF
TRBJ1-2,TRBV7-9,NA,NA,TGTGCCAGCAGCTTGGTAGACAGGTCCTATGGCTACACCTTC,CASSLVDRSYGYTF
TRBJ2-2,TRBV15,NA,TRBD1,TGTGCCACCAGCAGAGATCTGGGGACAGGGCGTTTCGGGGAGCTGTTTTTT,CATSRDLGTGRFGELFF
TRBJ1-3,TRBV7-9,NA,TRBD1,TGTGCCAGCAGCCCGCCCACAGGGGGGGAAAACACCATATATTTT,CASSPPTGGENTIYF
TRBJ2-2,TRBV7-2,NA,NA,TGTGCCAGCACCTTTAGTAGTTGGACCGGGGAGCTGTTTTTT,CASTFSSWTGELFF
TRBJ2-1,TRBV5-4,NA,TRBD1,TGTGCCAGCAGCGCGGGACAGGGGAGTTACAATGAGCAGTTCTTC,CASSAGQGSYNEQFF
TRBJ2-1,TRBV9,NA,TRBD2,TGTGCCAGCAGCGTAAGCCCCAGAGCGGGGGGGGGCAATGAGCAGTTCTTC,CASSVSPRAGGGNEQFF
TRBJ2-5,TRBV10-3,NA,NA,TGTGCCATCAAGGACAGCCCTCAAGAGACCCAGTACTTC,CAIKDSPQETQYF
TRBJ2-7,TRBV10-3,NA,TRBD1,TGTGCCATCAGTGCCGTGACAGGGGGAGGTAGGTACGAGCAGTACTTC,CAISAVTGGGRYEQYF
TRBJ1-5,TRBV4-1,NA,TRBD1,TGCGCCAGCAGCCAGATAACAGGGGTTTTTCAGCCCCAGCATTTT,CASSQITGVFQPQHF
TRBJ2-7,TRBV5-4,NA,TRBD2,TGTGCCAGCAGCAGAGCCAGGGAACCGGGACTAGCGGGAGACCGCTACGAGCAGTACTTC,CASSRAREPGLAGDRYEQYF
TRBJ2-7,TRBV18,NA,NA,TGTGCCAGCTCACCACAAGCCCTGGAGCTTTCCTACGAGCAGTACTTC,CASSPQALELSYEQYF
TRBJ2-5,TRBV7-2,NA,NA,TGTGCCAGCAGCTTAGGTAGTGGACTACAAGAGACCCAGTACTTC,CASSLGSGLQETQYF
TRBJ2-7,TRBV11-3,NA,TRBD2,TGTGCCAGCAGCTTAACTAGCGGGTTTCCAAGTGAGCAGTACTTC,CASSLTSGFPSEQYF
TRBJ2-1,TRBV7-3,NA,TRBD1,TGTGCCAGCAGCTTAATGGGACAGGGAAACAATGAGCAGTTCTTC,CASSLMGQGNNEQFF
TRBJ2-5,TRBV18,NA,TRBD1,TGTGCCAGCTCACTAGACAGGACAGGCGATCGAGAGACCCAGTACTTC,CASSLDRTGDRETQYF
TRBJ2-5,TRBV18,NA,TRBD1,TGTGCCAGCTCACCAGGGACAGGGGTTTACGCGGTAGAGACCCAGTACTTC,CASSPGTGVYAVETQYF
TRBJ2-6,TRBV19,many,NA,TGTGCCTGTGGGACACTGGCCAACGTCCTGACTTTC,CACGTLANVLTF
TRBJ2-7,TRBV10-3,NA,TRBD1,TGTGCCAGCCGGGACAGGGAATACGAGCAGTACTTC,CASRDREYEQYF
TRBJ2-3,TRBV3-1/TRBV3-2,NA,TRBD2,TGTGCCAGCAGCCAAGCGACTAGCGGGGGGTTCACAGATACGCAGTATTTT,CASSQATSGGFTDTQYF
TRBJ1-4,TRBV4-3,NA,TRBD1,TGCGCCAGCAGCCAAGACACAGGGGCCGGGGAAAAACTGTTTTTT,CASSQDTGAGEKLFF
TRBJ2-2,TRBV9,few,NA,TGTGCCAGCAGCCCCTTCGGAGGACGGAACACCGGGGAGCTGTTTTTT,CASSPFGGRNTGELFF
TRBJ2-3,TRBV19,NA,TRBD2,TGTGCCAGTAGACCCATTTCTCGCGGGGGAACGCCAGATACGCAGTATTTT,CASRPISRGGTPDTQYF
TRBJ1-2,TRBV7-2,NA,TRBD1,TGTGCCAGCAGCTTAGAATACAGGACAGGGAGGAACTATGGCTACACCTTC,CASSLEYRTGRNYGYTF
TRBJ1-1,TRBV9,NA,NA,TGTGCCAGCAGCCCTCTACAGCAAACGAACACTGAAGCTTTCTTT,CASSPLQQTNTEAFF
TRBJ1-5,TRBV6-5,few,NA,TGTGCCAGCAGCACCGGGGTGTCCTATCAGCCCCAGCATTTT,CASSTGVSYQPQHF
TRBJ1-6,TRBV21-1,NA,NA,TGTGCCAGCAGCAATCGGGCGGGGCCTAATTCACCCCTCCACTTT,CASSNRAGPNSPLHF
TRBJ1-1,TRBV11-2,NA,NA,TGTGCCAGCAGCTTGGCCACCGCCTACACTGAAGCTTTCTTT,CASSLATAYTEAFF
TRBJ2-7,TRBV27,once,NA,TGTGCCAGCAGTTTAATTCTCCCAGGGCCATTCTACGAGCAGTACTTC,CASSLILPGPFYEQYF
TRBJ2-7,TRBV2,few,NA,TGTGCCAGCAGTCTACCGGGGTACGAGCAGTACTTC,CASSLPGYEQYF